This T cell receptor beta chain was captured in a study of PD-1 blockade in classical Hodgkin lymphoma. Profiled with immunoSEQ multiplex PCR; TCRdb holds only in-frame clones, not every one. Found here are 70,000 to 80,000 clones, around 93% of them singletons; the top ten hold 7.5% to 9.5%. Trimming shortened V by 0 bases and J by 1 base, and 10 bases separated the two germline ends. This CDR3 has 16 amino acids. Germline CDR1 reads MGHRA; CDR2 reads YSYEKL. Patients all relapsed after autologous stem cell transplantation, and there was variation in brentuximab vedotin exposure. The sequence was collected from a human donor with classical Hodgkin lymphoma. The chain couples TRBV4-1 to TRBJ1-3; no definite D call. The input for sequencing was peripheral blood mononuclear cells (PBMCs), taken at baseline. The CDR3 nucleotides are TGCGCCAGCAGCCAAGATGGGGTCTTATCTGGAAACACCATATATTTT. It codes for CASSQDGVLSGNTIYF.